This T cell receptor (beta chain) was identified during a study of blood T cell repertoires in COVID-19. The overall study: PBMCs, B-cell-depleted T cells, or T cells provided the cDNA or gDNA that made up the material.

In the authors' methods: Amplification of reference gene primers provided the estimated nucleated cell counts. The method was immunoSEQ multiplex PCR; TCRdb's version includes in-frame clones alone and lacks a portion of them. The V and J calls and clone size are taken from that table; D and trimming were inferred from the DNA. The sample yields around 300,000 clones, around 88% seen once. The germline V gene encodes CDR1 MNHEY and CDR2 SVGAGI. Trimming took 7 bases from V and 6 from J; bases not matched to a gene: 8. This CDR3 has 13 residues. The chain has TRBV6-5 and TRBJ1-2, with 7 bases aligning to TRBD1. The TCR originated in a man aged 25 to 45 with active or convalescent COVID-19. The sample taken for sequencing was peripheral blood. CDR3 protein: CASKFHDRDGYTF. The CDR3 bases are TGTGCCAGCAAGTTTCACGACAGGGATGGCTACACCTTC.